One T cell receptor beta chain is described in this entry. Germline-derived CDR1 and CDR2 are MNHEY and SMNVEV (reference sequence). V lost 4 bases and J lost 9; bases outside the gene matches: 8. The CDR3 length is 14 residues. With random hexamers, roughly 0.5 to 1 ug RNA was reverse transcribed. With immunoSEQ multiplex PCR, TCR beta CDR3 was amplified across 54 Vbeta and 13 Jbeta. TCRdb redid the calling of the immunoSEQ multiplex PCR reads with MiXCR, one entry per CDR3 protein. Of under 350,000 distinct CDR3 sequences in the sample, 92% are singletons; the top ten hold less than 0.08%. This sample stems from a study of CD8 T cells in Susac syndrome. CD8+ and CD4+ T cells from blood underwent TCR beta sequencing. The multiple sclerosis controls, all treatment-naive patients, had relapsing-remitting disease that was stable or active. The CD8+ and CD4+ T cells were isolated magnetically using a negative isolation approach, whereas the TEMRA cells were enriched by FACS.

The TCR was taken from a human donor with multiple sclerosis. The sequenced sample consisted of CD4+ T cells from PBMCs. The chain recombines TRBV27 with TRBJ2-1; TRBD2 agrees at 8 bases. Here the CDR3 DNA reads TGTGCCAGCAGTTCCCCGGGACTAGACTTTGAGCAGTTCTTC. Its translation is CASSSPGLDFEQFF.